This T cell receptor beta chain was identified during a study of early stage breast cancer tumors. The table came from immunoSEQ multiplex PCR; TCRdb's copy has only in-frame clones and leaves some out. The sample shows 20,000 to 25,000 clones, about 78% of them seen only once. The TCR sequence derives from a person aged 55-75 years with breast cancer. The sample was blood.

The CDR3 sequence: CASNIAGGAGANVLTF. CDR3 coding DNA: TGTGCCAGCAACATAGCCGGGGGCGCTGGGGCCAACGTCCTGACTTTC. V usage is TRBV2 and J usage is TRBJ2-6; D tentatively reads TRBD1 or TRBD2 (6 bases each). Germline V CDR1 and CDR2: SNHLY, FYNNEI. The CDR3 is 16 amino acids. V lost 7 bases and J 2 bases, leaving 15 bases between the germline ends. The whole variable domain, remainder taken from reference TRBV2 and TRBJ2-6, is EPEVTQTPSHQVTQMGQEVILRCVPISNHLYFYWYRQILGQKVEFLVSFYNNEISEKSEIFDDQFSVERPDGSNFTLKIRSTKLEDSAMYFCASNIAGGAGANVLTFGAGSRLTVL.